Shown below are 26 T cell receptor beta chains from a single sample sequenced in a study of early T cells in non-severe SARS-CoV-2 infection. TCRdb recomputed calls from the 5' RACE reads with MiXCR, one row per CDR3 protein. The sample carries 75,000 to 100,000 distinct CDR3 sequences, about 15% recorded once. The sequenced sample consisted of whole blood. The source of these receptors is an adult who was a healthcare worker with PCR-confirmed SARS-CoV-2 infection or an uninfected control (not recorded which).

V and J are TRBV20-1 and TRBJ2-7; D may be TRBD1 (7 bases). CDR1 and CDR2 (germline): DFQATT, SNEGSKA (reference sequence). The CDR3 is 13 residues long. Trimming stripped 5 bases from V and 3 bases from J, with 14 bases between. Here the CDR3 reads CSASGGGVYEQYV. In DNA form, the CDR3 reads TGCAGTGCTTCAGGGGGAGGCGTCTACGAGCAGTACGTC.

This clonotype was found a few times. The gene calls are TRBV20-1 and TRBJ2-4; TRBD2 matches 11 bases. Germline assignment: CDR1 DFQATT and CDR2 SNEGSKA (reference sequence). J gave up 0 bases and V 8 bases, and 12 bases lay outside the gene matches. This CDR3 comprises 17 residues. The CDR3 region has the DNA TGCAGTATCCCTGGGGTAGCGGGGGGGTTAGCCAAAAACATTCAGTACTTC. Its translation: CSIPGVAGGLAKNIQYF.

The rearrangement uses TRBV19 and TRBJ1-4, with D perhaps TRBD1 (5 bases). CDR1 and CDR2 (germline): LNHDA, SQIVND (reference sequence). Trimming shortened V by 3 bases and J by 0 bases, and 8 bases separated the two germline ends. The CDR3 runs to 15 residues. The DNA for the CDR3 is TGTGCCAGTAGTATTTGGGGGGCAACTAATGAAAAACTGTTTTTT. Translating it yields CASSIWGATNEKLFF.

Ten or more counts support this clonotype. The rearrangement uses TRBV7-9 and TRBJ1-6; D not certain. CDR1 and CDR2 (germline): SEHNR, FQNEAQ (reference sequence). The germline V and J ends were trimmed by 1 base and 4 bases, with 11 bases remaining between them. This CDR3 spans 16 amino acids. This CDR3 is CASSLGAGFYNSPLHF. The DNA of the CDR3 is TGTGCCAGCAGCTTAGGTGCGGGGTTTTATAATTCACCCCTCCACTTT.

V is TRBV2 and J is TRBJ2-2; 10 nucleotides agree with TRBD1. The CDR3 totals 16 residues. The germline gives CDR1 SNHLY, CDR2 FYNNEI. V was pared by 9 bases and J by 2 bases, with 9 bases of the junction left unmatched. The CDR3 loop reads CASDRGRPGNTGELFF. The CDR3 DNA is TGTGCCAGTGACAGGGGGCGCCCCGGTAACACCGGGGAGCTGTTTTTT.

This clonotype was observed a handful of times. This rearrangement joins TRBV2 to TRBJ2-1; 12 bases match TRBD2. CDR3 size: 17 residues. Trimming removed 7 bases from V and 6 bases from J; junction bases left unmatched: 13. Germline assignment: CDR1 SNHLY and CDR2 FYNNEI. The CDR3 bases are TGTGCCAGCAAGATCCTAGCGGGGGGGCAATTTTCCAATGAGCAGTTCTTC. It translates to CASKILAGGQFSNEQFF.

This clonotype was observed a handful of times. The CDR3 sequence is CASSRNRPGCEQYV. The CDR3 nucleotides read TGTGCCAGCAGCCGAAATCGTCCGGGGTGTGAGCAGTACGTC. The chain links TRBV7-9 to TRBJ2-7; possibly TRBD2 for D (5 bases). V was shortened by 5 bases and J by 7 bases, with 18 bases between the two germline ends. The CDR3 length is 14 residues. Germline assignment: CDR1 SEHNR and CDR2 FQNEAQ (reference sequence).

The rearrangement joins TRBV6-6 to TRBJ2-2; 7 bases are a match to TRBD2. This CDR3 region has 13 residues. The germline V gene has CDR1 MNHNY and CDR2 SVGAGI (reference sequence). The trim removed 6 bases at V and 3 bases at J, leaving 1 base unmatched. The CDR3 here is CASRGGYTGELFF. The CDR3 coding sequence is TGTGCCAGCAGGGGGGGGTACACCGGGGAGCTGTTTTTT.

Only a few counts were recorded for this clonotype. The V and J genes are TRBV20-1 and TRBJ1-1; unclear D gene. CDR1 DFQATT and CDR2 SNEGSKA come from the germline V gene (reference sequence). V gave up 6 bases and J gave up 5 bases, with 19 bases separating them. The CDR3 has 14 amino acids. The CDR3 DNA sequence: TGCAGTGCCCTAGGACTCTTGACGAGGACTGAAGCTTTCTTT. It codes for CSALGLLTRTEAFF.

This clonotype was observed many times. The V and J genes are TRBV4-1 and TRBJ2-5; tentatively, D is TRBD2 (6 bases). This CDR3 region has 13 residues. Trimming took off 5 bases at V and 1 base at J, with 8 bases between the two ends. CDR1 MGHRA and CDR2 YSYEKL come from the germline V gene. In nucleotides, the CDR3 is TGCGCCAGCAGCAAGGGACTCCAAGAGACCCAGTACTTC. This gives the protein CASSKGLQETQYF.

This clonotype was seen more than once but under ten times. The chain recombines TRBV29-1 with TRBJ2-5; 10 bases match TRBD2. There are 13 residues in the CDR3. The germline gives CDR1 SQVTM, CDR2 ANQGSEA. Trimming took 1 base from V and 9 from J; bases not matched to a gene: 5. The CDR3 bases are TGCAGCGTTGAAGTGCTAGCGGGGGTGGCCCAGTACTTC. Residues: CSVEVLAGVAQYF. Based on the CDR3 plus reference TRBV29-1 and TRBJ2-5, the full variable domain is SAVISQKPSRDICQRGTSLTIQCQVDSQVTMMFWYRQQPGQSLTLIATANQGSEATYESGFVIDKFPISRPNLTFSTLTVSNMSPEDSSIYLCSVEVLAGVAQYFGPGTRLLVL.

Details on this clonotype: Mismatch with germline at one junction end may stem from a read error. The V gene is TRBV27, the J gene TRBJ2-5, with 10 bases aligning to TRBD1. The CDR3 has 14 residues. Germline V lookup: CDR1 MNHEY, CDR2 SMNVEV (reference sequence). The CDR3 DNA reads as TGTGCCAGCGGACGGGGACAGGGGCAAGAGACCCTGTACTTC. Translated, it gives CASGRGQGQETLYF.

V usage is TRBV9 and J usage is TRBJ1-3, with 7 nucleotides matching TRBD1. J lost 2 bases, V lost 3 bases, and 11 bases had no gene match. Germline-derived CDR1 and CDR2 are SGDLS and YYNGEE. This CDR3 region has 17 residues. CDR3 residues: CASSDDETDRPGNTIYF. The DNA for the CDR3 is TGTGCCAGCAGCGACGACGAAACGGACAGGCCTGGAAACACCATATATTTT.

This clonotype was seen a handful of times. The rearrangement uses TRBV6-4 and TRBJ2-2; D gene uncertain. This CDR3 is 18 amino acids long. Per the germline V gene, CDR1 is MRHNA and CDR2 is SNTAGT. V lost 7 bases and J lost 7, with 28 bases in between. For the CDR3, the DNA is TGTGCCAGCACTGAAAATCGTATACGGGTGTCAATTATCGGGGAGCTGTTTTTT. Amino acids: CASTENRIRVSIIGELFF.

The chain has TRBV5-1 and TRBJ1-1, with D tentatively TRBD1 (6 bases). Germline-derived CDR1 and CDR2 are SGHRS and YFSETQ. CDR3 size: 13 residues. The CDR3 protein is CASQGQGSPEAFF. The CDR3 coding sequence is TGCGCGAGCCAGGGTCAGGGGTCCCCTGAAGCTTTCTTT.

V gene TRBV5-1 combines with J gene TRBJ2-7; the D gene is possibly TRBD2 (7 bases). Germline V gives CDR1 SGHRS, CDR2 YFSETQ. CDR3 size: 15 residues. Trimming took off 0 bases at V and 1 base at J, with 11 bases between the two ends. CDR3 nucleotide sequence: TGCGCCAGCAGCTTGGGGGGGGGCCGGTCCTACGAGCAGTACGTC. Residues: CASSLGGGRSYEQYV.

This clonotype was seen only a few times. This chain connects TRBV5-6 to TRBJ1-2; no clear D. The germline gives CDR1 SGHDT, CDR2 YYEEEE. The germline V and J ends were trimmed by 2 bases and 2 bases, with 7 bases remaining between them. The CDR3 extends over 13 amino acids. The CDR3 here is CASSLEVNYGYTF. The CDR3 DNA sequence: TGTGCCAGCAGCTTAGAGGTGAACTATGGCTACACCTTC.

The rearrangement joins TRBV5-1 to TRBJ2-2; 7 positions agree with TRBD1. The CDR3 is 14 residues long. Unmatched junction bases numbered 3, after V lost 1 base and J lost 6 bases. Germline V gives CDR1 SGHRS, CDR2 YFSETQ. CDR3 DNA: TGCGCCAGCAGCTTGAGACAGGGACCCGGGGAGCTGTTTTTT. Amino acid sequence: CASSLRQGPGELFF.

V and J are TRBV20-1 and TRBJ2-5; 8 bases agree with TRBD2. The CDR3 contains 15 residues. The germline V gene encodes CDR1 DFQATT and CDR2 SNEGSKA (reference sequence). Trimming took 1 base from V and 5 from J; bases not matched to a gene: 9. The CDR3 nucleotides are TGCAGTGCTAGAGTCCCCAGCGGGGGCACCGAGACCCAGTACTTC. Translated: CSARVPSGGTETQYF.

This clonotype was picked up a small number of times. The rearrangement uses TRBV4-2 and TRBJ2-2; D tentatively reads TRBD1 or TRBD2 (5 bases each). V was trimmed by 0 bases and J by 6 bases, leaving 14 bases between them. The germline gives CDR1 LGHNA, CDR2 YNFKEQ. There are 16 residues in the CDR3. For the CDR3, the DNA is TGTGCCAGCAGCCAAGAAGGCAGGGAGCTGTCCGGGGAGCTGTTTTTT. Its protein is CASSQEGRELSGELFF.

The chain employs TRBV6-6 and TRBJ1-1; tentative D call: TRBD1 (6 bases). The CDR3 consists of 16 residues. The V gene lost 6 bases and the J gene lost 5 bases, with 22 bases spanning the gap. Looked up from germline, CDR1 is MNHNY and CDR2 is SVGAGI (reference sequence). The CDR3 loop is CASSSIGLTGRTEAFF. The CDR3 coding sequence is TGTGCCAGCAGCTCAATTGGGCTAACAGGGCGAACTGAAGCTTTCTTT.

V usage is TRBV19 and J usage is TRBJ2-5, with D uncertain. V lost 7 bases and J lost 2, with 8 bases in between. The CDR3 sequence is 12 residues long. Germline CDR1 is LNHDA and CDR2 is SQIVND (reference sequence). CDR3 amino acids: CASKDFQETQYF. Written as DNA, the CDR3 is TGTGCCAGTAAAGATTTTCAAGAGACCCAGTACTTC. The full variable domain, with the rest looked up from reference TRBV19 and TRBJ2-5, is DGGITQSPKYLFRKEGQNVTLSCEQNLNHDAMYWYRQDPGQGLRLIYYSQIVNDFQKGDIAEGYSVSREKKESFPLTVTSAQKNPTAFYLCASKDFQETQYFGPGTRLLVL.

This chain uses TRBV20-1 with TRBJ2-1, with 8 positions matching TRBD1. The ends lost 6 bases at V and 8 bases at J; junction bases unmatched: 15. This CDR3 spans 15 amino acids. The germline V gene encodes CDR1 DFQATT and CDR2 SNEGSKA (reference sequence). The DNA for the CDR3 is TGCAGTGCCACGGTTGGACAGGGCCGTCTTTATGAGCAGTTCTTC. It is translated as CSATVGQGRLYEQFF.

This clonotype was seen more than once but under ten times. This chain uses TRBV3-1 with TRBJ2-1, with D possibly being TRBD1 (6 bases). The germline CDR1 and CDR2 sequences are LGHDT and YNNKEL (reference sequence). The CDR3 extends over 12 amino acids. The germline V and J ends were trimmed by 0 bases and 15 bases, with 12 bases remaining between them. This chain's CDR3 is CASSQDLTGPFF. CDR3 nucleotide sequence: TGTGCCAGCAGCCAAGATCTAACAGGGCCGTTCTTC.

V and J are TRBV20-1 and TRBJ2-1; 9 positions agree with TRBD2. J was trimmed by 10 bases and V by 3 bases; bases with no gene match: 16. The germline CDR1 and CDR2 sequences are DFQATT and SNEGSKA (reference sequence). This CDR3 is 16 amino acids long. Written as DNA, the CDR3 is TGCAGTGCTAGGGTAGGGGTAGCGGGGGCCATAGGGGAGCAGTTCTTC. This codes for CSARVGVAGAIGEQFF.

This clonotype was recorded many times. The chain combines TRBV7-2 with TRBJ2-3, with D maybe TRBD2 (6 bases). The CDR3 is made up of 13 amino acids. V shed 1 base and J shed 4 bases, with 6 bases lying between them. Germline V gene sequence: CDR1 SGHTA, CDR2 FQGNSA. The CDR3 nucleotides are TGTGCCAGCAGCTTAGGGGGGGCAGATACGCAGTATTTT. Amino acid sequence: CASSLGGADTQYF.